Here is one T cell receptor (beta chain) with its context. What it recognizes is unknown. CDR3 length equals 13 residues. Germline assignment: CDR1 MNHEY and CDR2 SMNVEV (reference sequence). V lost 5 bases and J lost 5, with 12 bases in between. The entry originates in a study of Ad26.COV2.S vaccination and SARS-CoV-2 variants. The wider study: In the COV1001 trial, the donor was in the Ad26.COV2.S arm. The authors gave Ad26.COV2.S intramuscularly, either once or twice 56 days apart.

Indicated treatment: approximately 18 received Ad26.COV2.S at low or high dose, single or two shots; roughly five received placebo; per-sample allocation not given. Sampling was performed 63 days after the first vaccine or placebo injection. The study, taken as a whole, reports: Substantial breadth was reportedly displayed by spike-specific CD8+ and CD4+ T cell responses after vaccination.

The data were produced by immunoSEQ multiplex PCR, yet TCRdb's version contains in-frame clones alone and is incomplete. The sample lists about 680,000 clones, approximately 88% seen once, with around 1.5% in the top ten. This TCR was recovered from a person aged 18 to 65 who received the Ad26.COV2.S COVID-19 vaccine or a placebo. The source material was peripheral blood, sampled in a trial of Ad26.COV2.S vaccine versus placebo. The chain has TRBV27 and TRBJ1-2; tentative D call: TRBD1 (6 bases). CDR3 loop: CASSPVTGYGYTF. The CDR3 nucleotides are TGTGCCAGCAGTCCGGTTACAGGGTATGGCTACACCTTC.